This T cell receptor (beta chain) was profiled in a study of CD8 T cells in ankylosing spondylitis. This clonotype was observed a handful of times. Its target is not known. This CDR3 is 13 amino acids long. Germline CDR1 and CDR2: SGHNT and YYREEE (reference sequence). The germline V and J ends were trimmed by 4 bases and 3 bases, with 10 bases remaining between them. Study-level results: Earlier authors reported some of these motif variants in reactive arthritis synovial fluid and blood. The authors found the disease-linked clones to be CD8+ and relatively rare in peripheral blood. One TCR beta motif, made up of seven to nine highly homologous variants, appeared characteristic of ankylosing spondylitis blood.

Quantitative 5'-RACE was performed with molecular barcodes, and it yielded the TCR beta libraries. In TCRdb, the 5' RACE reads were re-called with MiXCR into one record per CDR3 protein. The table shows fewer than 250,000 distinct CDR3 sequences, with more than 25% occurring only once. This TCR derives from a male donor with ankylosing spondylitis or in good health (not recorded which). The chain employs TRBV5-4 and TRBJ2-5; D is unclear. The sample taken for sequencing was blood, either unsorted or a sorted T cell fraction (not recorded which). The CDR3 loop is CASSPFSKETQYF. CDR3 coding DNA: TGTGCCAGCAGCCCCTTCAGTAAAGAGACCCAGTACTTC.